This record covers a single T cell receptor (beta chain). cDNA came from roughly 0.47 to 1 ug RNA primed by random hexamers. TCR beta CDR3 was amplified by immunoSEQ multiplex PCR. This amplification extended across 54 Vbeta and 13 Jbeta segments. TCRdb reprocessed the immunoSEQ multiplex PCR reads via MiXCR and lists one record per CDR3 protein. The repertoire holds approximately 150,000 distinct CDR3 sequences, with 90% to 95% as singletons. This entry belongs to a study of CD8 T cells in Susac syndrome. CDR1 and CDR2 from the germline V gene are SGHDN and FVKESK. The junction had 6 bases not matched to a gene; V was cut back by 3 bases and J by 4 bases. The CDR3 length is 15 residues.

This sequence joins TRBV14 and TRBJ2-1; 7 bases map to TRBD1. The sequenced sample was CD4+ T cells from PBMCs. This sequence was found in a human donor in good health. The DNA of the CDR3 is TGTGCCAGCAGCCATGGGACAGCGGAATACAATGAGCAGTTCTTC. Encoded protein: CASSHGTAEYNEQFF.